This TCR beta chain was sequenced in a study of blood T cell repertoires in COVID-19. Study information: Sources were T cells, B-cell-depleted T cells, or PBMCs; the material itself was cDNA or gDNA.

V was pared by 4 bases and J by 2 bases, with 6 bases of the junction left unmatched. Germline V gene sequence: CDR1 SGHTS, CDR2 YDEGEE. The CDR3 is 15 residues long. Clones were read by immunoSEQ multiplex PCR, and TCRdb kept only the in-frame ones, dropping some. Of roughly 170,000 clones in the sample, 84% were seen once. The chain joins TRBV5-8 to TRBJ1-3, with TRBD1 matching 7 bases. The sample consisted of peripheral blood. This TCR was recovered from a human donor in a cohort sampled during active COVID-19. Here the CDR3 DNA reads TGTGCCAGCAGCAAGGGACAGCACGCTGGAAACACCATATATTTT. As protein: CASSKGQHAGNTIYF.